Listed below are T cell receptor beta chains from one sample, sequenced in a study of cytomegalovirus exposure and HLA in healthy donors. The method was immunoSEQ multiplex PCR; TCRdb's version includes in-frame clones alone and lacks a portion of them. The profile shows roughly 180,000 clones, 80% to 90% of them singletons. Sequences were obtained from PBMCs. These receptors all come from a man aged 18 to 35 in good health and CMV-seropositive. Both conserved end residues are part of each CDR3. A D gene is named only where the DNA matches it firmly. A row's size may be missing; if present it is once, few, many or a size class.

>-|-|TRBJ1-1|TRBV2
CASSEILQGPMKDTEAFF
TGTGCCAGCAGTGAAATTTTACAGGGCCCGATGAAGGACACTGAAGCTTTCTTT
>-|-|TRBJ2-5|TRBV5-1
CASSLAGLLAQETQYF
TGCGCCAGCAGCTTGGCGGGTTTACTAGCACAGGAGACCCAGTACTTC
>-|-|TRBJ2-1|TRBV6-1
CASTISVYEQFF
TGTGCCAGCACTATTTCTGTCTATGAGCAGTTCTTC
>-|-|TRBJ2-5|TRBV19
CASKPRRGPQETQYF
TGTGCCAGTAAACCTAGGCGGGGGCCGCAAGAGACCCAGTACTTC
>-|TRBD2|TRBJ2-7|TRBV9
CASSVFSGGAYEQYF
TGTGCCAGCAGCGTCTTCAGCGGGGGGGCCTACGAGCAGTACTTC
>few|-|TRBJ2-7|TRBV5-4
CASSLGFRDEQYF
TGTGCCAGCAGCTTGGGTTTTCGGGACGAGCAGTACTTC
>once|TRBD2|TRBJ2-5|TRBV5-1
CASGDGGGQETQYF
TGCGCCAGCGGGGACGGCGGGGGTCAAGAGACCCAGTACTTC
>-|TRBD1|TRBJ2-5|TRBV19
CASTTTGSSQETQYF
TGTGCCAGTACCACGACAGGGAGTAGTCAAGAGACCCAGTACTTC
>once|-|TRBJ1-5|TRBV6-1
CASMWQISNQPQHF
TGTGCCAGCATGTGGCAAATTAGCAATCAGCCCCAGCATTTT
>-|-|TRBJ1-2|TRBV29-1
CSARRFNYGYTF
TGCAGCGCTCGGAGGTTCAACTATGGCTACACCTTC
>-|-|TRBJ2-7|TRBV6-6
CASSYSTGEQYF
TGTGCCAGCAGTTACTCGACGGGCGAGCAGTACTTC
>-|TRBD1|TRBJ1-2|TRBV5-1
CASTSTGSGYGYTF
TGCGCCAGCACTTCGACAGGGTCGGGATATGGCTACACCTTC
>-|-|TRBJ2-3|TRBV5-4
CASRDPAGFTDTQYF
TGTGCCAGCAGGGACCCCGCGGGCTTCACAGATACGCAGTATTTT
>-|-|TRBJ1-4|TRBV7-9
CASSESAANEKLFF
TGTGCCAGCAGCGAATCCGCAGCTAATGAAAAACTGTTTTTT
>-|TRBD1|TRBJ2-1|TRBV5-1
CASSSRDRAVDEQFF
TGCGCCAGCAGCTCACGGGACAGGGCGGTCGATGAGCAGTTCTTC
>-|-|TRBJ1-1|TRBV5-4
CASSLASQGYTEAFF
TGTGCCAGCAGCTTGGCATCCCAGGGGTATACTGAAGCTTTCTTT
>-|TRBD1|TRBJ2-7|TRBV14
CASSRGTGISYEQYF
TGTGCCAGCAGCCGCGGGACAGGCATCTCCTACGAGCAGTACTTC
>-|TRBD1|TRBJ1-2|TRBV5-1
CASSNGGTGDGYTF
TGCGCCAGCAGTAATGGAGGGACAGGGGATGGCTACACCTTC
>-|TRBD2|TRBJ2-1|TRBV2
CASSFTGGALEEQFF
TGTGCCAGCAGCTTCACGGGGGGTGCCCTTGAGGAGCAGTTCTTC
>-|-|TRBJ2-2|TRBV27
CASSLMGMGWELFF
TGTGCCAGCAGTTTAATGGGCATGGGCTGGGAGCTGTTTTTT
>-|-|TRBJ1-1|TRBV6-5
CASSLRWAGEAFF
TGTGCCAGCAGCCTCCGGTGGGCCGGTGAAGCTTTCTTT
>-|-|TRBJ2-3|TRBV5-1
CASTEGGATDTQYF
TGCGCCAGCACTGAGGGGGGGGCCACAGATACGCAGTATTTT
>-|-|TRBJ2-7|TRBV5-6
CASSLMTLSYEQYF
TGTGCCAGCAGCCTAATGACTCTCTCCTACGAGCAGTACTTC
>few|-|TRBJ2-2|TRBV9
CASSPLVTGELFF
TGTGCCAGCAGCCCACTCGTAACCGGGGAGCTGTTTTTT
>-|-|TRBJ1-1|TRBV2
CASSEGTANTEAFF
TGTGCCAGCAGTGAAGGGACAGCCAACACTGAAGCTTTCTTT
>-|TRBD2|TRBJ2-2|TRBV10-3
CAAETSGGSNTGELFF
TGTGCCGCCGAGACTAGCGGGGGATCGAACACCGGGGAGCTGTTTTTT
>-|TRBD1|TRBJ2-7|TRBV10-3
CAIRRGTGSYEQYF
TGTGCCATCAGAAGGGGGACAGGTTCGTACGAGCAGTACTTC
>-|TRBD2|TRBJ2-7|TRBV7-2
CASSLEAGDIYEQYF
TGTGCCAGCAGCTTAGAAGCGGGGGACATCTACGAGCAGTACTTC
>once|TRBD2|TRBJ2-1|TRBV19
CASSTSSGGQFF
TGTGCCAGTAGTACCTCTAGCGGGGGCCAGTTCTTC
>-|-|TRBJ2-6|TRBV6-9
CASRRRGRAGANVLTF
TGTGCCAGCAGGAGAAGGGGTCGGGCTGGGGCCAACGTCCTGACTTTC
>-|-|TRBJ2-2|TRBV4-3
CASSQDVTIPGELFF
TGCGCCAGCAGCCAAGATGTGACAATCCCCGGGGAGCTGTTTTTT
>few|TRBD1|TRBJ1-2|TRBV19
CASTPTGGANYGYTF
TGTGCCAGTACGCCTACAGGGGGCGCAAACTATGGCTACACCTTC
>-|TRBD1|TRBJ1-6|TRBV6-5
CASSRGQGGNSPLHF
TGTGCCAGCAGCAGAGGACAGGGGGGAAATTCACCCCTCCACTTT
>-|TRBD1|TRBJ1-1|TRBV6-1
CASSTKQGAAEAFF
TGTGCCAGCAGTACGAAACAGGGGGCGGCGGAAGCTTTCTTT
>once|-|TRBJ2-7|TRBV10-3
CAISDLPGGYEQYF
TGTGCCATCAGTGATCTGCCAGGAGGTTACGAGCAGTACTTC
>-|TRBD1|TRBJ1-1|TRBV27
CASSLTGRTEAFF
TGTGCCAGCAGTCTGACAGGGCGGACTGAAGCTTTCTTT
>once|TRBD1|TRBJ2-7|TRBV5-4
CASSWTGTEQYF
TGTGCCAGTAGCTGGACAGGGACCGAGCAGTACTTC
>-|-|TRBJ2-7|TRBV15
CATSRDRTAYEQYF
TGTGCCACCAGCAGAGATAGGACAGCCTACGAGCAGTACTTC